Shown below are 7 T cell receptor beta chains from a single sample sequenced in a study of OX40 agonist ivuxolimab in advanced cancers. Here immunoSEQ multiplex PCR was the method, and the copy in TCRdb shows in-frame clones only, minus some. The sample consists of roughly 56,000 clones, roughly 85% of them appearing once. Sequenced here: CD4+ or CD8+ T cells sorted from blood, sampled in a trial of the OX40 agonist ivuxolimab. The receptors were gathered from an adult with an advanced solid tumor such as melanoma, head and neck, liver or kidney cancer.

This chain connects TRBV6-5 to TRBJ2-7, with 7 bases matching TRBD1. V was pared by 6 bases and J by 6 bases, with 5 bases of the junction left unmatched. In germline, CDR1 is MNHEY, CDR2 SVGAGI. The CDR3 totals 12 residues. CDR3 sequence: CASSPQGLEQYF. CDR3 coding DNA: TGTGCCAGCAGCCCACAGGGGCTCGAGCAGTACTTC.

This sequence joins TRBV7-6 and TRBJ2-3; a possible D gene is TRBD1 (6 bases). Trimming took 1 base from V and 7 from J, leaving 12 bases between them. The germline V gene has CDR1 SGHVS and CDR2 FNYEAQ. The CDR3 has 14 amino acids. CDR3 bases: TGTGCCAGCAGCTTAGTGGCAGGGGATAATACGCAGTATTTT. Translating gives CASSLVAGDNTQYF.

This sequence joins TRBV7-3 and TRBJ2-1, with 15 bases fitting TRBD2. J gave up 4 bases and V 4 bases, and 11 bases lay outside the gene matches. Germline V gene data show CDR1 as SGHTA and CDR2 as FQGTGA. The CDR3 spans 19 residues. The CDR3 protein is CASSSGLAGGQKRYNEQFF. Here the CDR3 DNA reads TGTGCCAGCAGCTCGGGACTAGCGGGAGGACAAAAGAGATACAATGAGCAGTTCTTC. Together with reference TRBV7-3 and TRBJ2-1, the CDR3 gives the full variable domain: GAGVSQTPSNKVTEKGKYVELRCDPISGHTALYWYRQSLGQGPEFLIYFQGTGAADDSGLPNDRFFAVRPEGSVSTLKIQRTERGDSAVYLCASSSGLAGGQKRYNEQFFGPGTRLTVL.

V is TRBV7-7 and J is TRBJ2-5; D gene unclear. Germline CDR1 is SSHAT and CDR2 is FNYEAQ (reference sequence). Trimming shortened V by 7 bases and J by 2 bases, and 14 bases separated the two germline ends. The CDR3 spans 14 residues. The CDR3 region is CASKAVMAQETQYF. The CDR3 coding sequence is TGTGCCAGCAAGGCGGTGATGGCACAAGAGACCCAGTACTTC.

V gene TRBV23-1 combines with J gene TRBJ1-1, with 7 bases lining up with TRBD1. TRBV23-1 is classed as an ORF, of uncertain function. This CDR3 region has 16 residues. After removal of 2 bases from V and 8 bases from J, the junction contained 14 bases not matched to a gene. CDR3 sequence: CASSQKNRGRAREAFF. CDR3 DNA sequence: TGCGCCAGCAGTCAAAAAAACAGGGGCCGAGCTCGCGAAGCTTTCTTT.

J is TRBJ1-2 and V is TRBV6-5; TRBD1 aligns across 8 bases. Germline V gene sequence: CDR1 MNHEY, CDR2 SVGAGI. J was trimmed by 1 base and V by 0 bases; bases with no gene match: 4. This CDR3 has 16 amino acids. The CDR3 reads CASSYSGTGFNYGYTF. CDR3 DNA: TGTGCCAGCAGTTACTCTGGGACAGGTTTTAACTATGGCTACACCTTC.

The chain combines TRBV30 with TRBJ1-1; tentatively, D is TRBD1 (5 bases). The CDR3 is 13 amino acids. CDR1 is GTSNPN and CDR2 is SVGIG in the germline V gene (reference sequence). V was pared by 1 base and J by 2 bases, with 8 bases between. CDR3: CAWSGQSNTEAFF. Written as DNA, the CDR3 is TGTGCCTGGAGTGGACAGAGCAACACTGAAGCTTTCTTT.